This T cell receptor (beta chain) is drawn from a study of T cells in localized non-small cell lung cancer. Repertoires were generated with immunoSEQ multiplex PCR, while TCRdb's copy carries only in-frame clones and drops some. The sample lists around 90,000 clones; around 80% were seen once. Per germline, CDR1 SGHNT and CDR2 YYREEE (reference sequence). CDR3 length: 14 amino acids. Trimming shortened V by 6 bases and J by 2 bases, and 15 bases separated the two germline ends. The chain couples TRBV5-4 to TRBJ2-7, with D uncertain. Here the sequenced sample was PBMCs, taken before any cancer treatment. This TCR was sampled from a man aged 40 to 70 with stage II squamous cell lung carcinoma. The CDR3, as DNA: TGTGCCAGCACCCGTTTTGGTGCTACCTACGAGCAGTACTTC. Translation gives CASTRFGATYEQYF.